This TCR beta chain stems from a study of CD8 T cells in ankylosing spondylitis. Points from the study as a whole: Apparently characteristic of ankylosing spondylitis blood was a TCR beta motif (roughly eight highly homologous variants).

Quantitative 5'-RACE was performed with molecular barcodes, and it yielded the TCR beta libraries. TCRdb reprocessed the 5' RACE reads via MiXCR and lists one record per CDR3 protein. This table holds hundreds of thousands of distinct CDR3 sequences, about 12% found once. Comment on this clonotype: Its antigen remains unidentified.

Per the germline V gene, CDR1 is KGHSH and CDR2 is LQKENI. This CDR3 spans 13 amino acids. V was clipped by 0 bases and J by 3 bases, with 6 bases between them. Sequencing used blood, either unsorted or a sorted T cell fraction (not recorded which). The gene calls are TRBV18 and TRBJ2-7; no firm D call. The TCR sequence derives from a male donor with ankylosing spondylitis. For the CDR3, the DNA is TGTGCCAGCTCACCACCTTCCGACTACGAGCAGTACTTC. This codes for CASSPPSDYEQYF.